One and the same sample provided the 24 T cell receptor beta chains below, sequenced in a study of T cell responses to AZD1222 COVID-19 vaccine. Produced via immunoSEQ multiplex PCR; TCRdb's table is partial and in-frame only. Here the sample spans 150,000 to 200,000 clones, about 89% being singletons. The sample in question was peripheral blood, obtained 28 days after the second AZD1222 dose. Source of these receptors: an adult who received the AZD1222 COVID-19 vaccine.

The chain joins TRBV7-2 to TRBJ2-2, with TRBD1 as a possible D gene (5 bases). Germline V CDR1 and CDR2: SGHTA, FQGNSA. Trimming took off 4 bases at V and 5 bases at J, with 5 bases between the two ends. CDR3 size: 12 residues. The DNA of the CDR3 is TGTGCCAGCAGCTCAGGGACCGGGGAGCTGTTTTTT. This encodes CASSSGTGELFF.

The genes are TRBV10-3 and TRBJ2-2; TRBD2 is a possible D gene (6 bases). The CDR3 is 17 amino acids. Germline lookup yields CDR1 ENHRY and CDR2 SYGVKD. The V end lost 6 bases, the J end lost 0 bases, and 17 bases lay between the germline ends. CDR3 bases: TGTGCCATCAGCCCAGCACTTGGGGGGACGAACACCGGGGAGCTGTTTTTT. Translated: CAISPALGGTNTGELFF.

The chain carries TRBV5-1 and TRBJ1-2; 8 bases agree with TRBD1. Germline-derived CDR1 and CDR2 are SGHRS and YFSETQ. This CDR3 region has 14 residues. Trimming took 8 bases from V and 0 from J; bases not matched to a gene: 6. The CDR3 loop is CASKTGAPNYGYTF. Here the CDR3 DNA reads TGCGCCAGTAAGACAGGGGCCCCTAACTATGGCTACACCTTC.

The genes are TRBV5-5 and TRBJ1-2; unclear D gene. CDR3 length equals 12 residues. Germline V gene data show CDR1 as SGHKS and CDR2 as YYEKEE (reference sequence). V lost 1 base and J 4 bases, leaving 5 bases between the germline ends. CDR3 coding DNA: TGTGCCAGCAGCTTGAGCCCCTATGGCTACACCTTC. Translating gives CASSLSPYGYTF.

J is TRBJ2-5 and V is TRBV6-2 or TRBV6-3; no firm D call. The germline CDR1 and CDR2 sequences are MNHEY and SVGEGT. V lost 5 bases, J lost 5 bases, and 21 bases lay in between. The CDR3 covers 16 residues. This chain's CDR3 is CASSPLGPGLGETQYF. In nucleotides, the CDR3 is TGTGCCAGCAGTCCCCTAGGACCCGGCCTGGGGGAGACCCAGTACTTC.

The genes are TRBV5-5 and TRBJ1-1; no clear D. This CDR3 comprises 12 residues. V dropped 4 bases and J dropped 8 bases, with 12 bases sitting between them. Germline V gives CDR1 SGHKS, CDR2 YYEKEE (reference sequence). CDR3 loop: CASSAIGPEAFF. The CDR3 region has the DNA TGTGCCAGCAGCGCGATAGGACCAGAAGCTTTCTTT.

CDR3: CASSSGTSAYEQYF. The CDR3, as DNA: TGCGCCAGCAGCTCCGGGACTAGCGCGTACGAGCAGTACTTC. This rearrangement joins TRBV5-1 to TRBJ2-7; 10 nucleotides agree with TRBD2. From germline, CDR1 is SGHRS and CDR2 YFSETQ. The CDR3 length is 14 residues. After removal of 3 bases from V and 4 bases from J, the junction contained 4 bases not matched to a gene.

The chain combines TRBV6-2 or TRBV6-3 with TRBJ1-1; D is perhaps TRBD1 (5 bases). Between the trimmed V and J ends, which lost 5 bases and 8 bases, there was a span of 12 bases. The CDR3 runs 12 residues. Looked up from germline, CDR1 is MNHEY and CDR2 is SVGEGT. CDR3 coding DNA: TGTGCCAGCAGTCGAATGAAGGGGGAAGCTTTCTTT. Its translation is CASSRMKGEAFF.

The chain couples TRBV5-4 to TRBJ2-1; D possibly corresponds to TRBD2 (5 bases). Germline CDR1 and CDR2: SGHNT and YYREEE (reference sequence). The CDR3 is 16 amino acids. Trimming took 0 bases from V and 4 from J, leaving 14 bases between them. This chain's CDR3 is CASSLDRGEIYNEQFF. CDR3 sequence (DNA): TGTGCCAGCAGCTTGGACCGGGGAGAGATATACAATGAGCAGTTCTTC. Supplemented by reference TRBV5-4 and TRBJ2-1, the full variable domain reads ETGVTQSPTHLIKTRGQQVTLRCSSQSGHNTVSWYQQALGQGPQFIFQYYREEENGRGNFPPRFSGLQFPNYSSELNVNALELDDSALYLCASSLDRGEIYNEQFFGPGTRLTVL.

V gene TRBV4-1 combines with J gene TRBJ2-7; TRBD1 matches at 7 bases. Per germline, CDR1 MGHRA and CDR2 YSYEKL. V was pared by 1 base and J by 2 bases, with 11 bases of the junction left unmatched. This CDR3 is 17 amino acids long. Here the CDR3 reads CASSQAPNQGDPYEQYF. The CDR3, as DNA: TGCGCCAGCAGCCAAGCGCCAAACCAGGGGGATCCCTACGAGCAGTACTTC.

The rearrangement links TRBV7-9 to TRBJ1-4, with TRBD1 as a possible D gene (6 bases). Per the germline V gene, CDR1 is SEHNR and CDR2 is FQNEAQ (reference sequence). V lost 2 bases to trimming and J lost 5 bases, with 12 bases between them. This CDR3 has 15 amino acids. CDR3 loop: CASSLRGQENEKLFF. The CDR3, as DNA: TGTGCCAGCAGCTTAAGGGGACAAGAGAATGAAAAACTGTTTTTT.

The rearrangement uses TRBV12-3 or TRBV12-4 and TRBJ1-4, with 7 bases identical to TRBD1. J gave up 6 bases and V 4 bases, and 2 bases lay outside the gene matches. This CDR3 comprises 13 residues. The CDR3 coding sequence is TGTGCCAGCAGTTACCAGGGGGATGAAAAACTGTTTTTT. Amino acid sequence: CASSYQGDEKLFF.

The chain links TRBV2 to TRBJ1-1; D possibly corresponds to TRBD1 (5 bases). CDR1 and CDR2 (germline): SNHLY, FYNNEI. The length of the CDR3 is 14 residues. Between the trimmed V and J ends, which lost 8 bases and 1 base, there was a span of 14 bases. CDR3 sequence: CASAKGHPNTEAFF. CDR3 DNA sequence: TGTGCCAGCGCCAAAGGACACCCGAACACTGAAGCTTTCTTT.

The rearrangement joins TRBV24-1 to TRBJ2-7; 9 bases are a match to TRBD1. The germline CDR1 and CDR2 sequences are KGHDR and SFDVKD. This CDR3 comprises 16 residues. J lost 7 bases, V lost 5 bases, and 14 bases had no gene match. The CDR3 sequence is CATSVPHRGPYREQYF. Here the CDR3 DNA reads TGTGCCACCAGTGTTCCCCACAGGGGGCCCTACAGGGAGCAGTACTTC.

V and J are TRBV14 and TRBJ1-1, with unresolved D. CDR1 is SGHDN, CDR2 FVKESK, per germline. There are 15 residues in the CDR3. Trimming removed 1 base from V and 0 bases from J, with 9 bases in between. CDR3 sequence (DNA): TGTGCCAGCAGCCAAGGGTTCTCCCTGAACACTGAAGCTTTCTTT. Amino acid sequence: CASSQGFSLNTEAFF.

The J gene is TRBJ2-7, the V gene TRBV18, with D possibly matching TRBD1 (6 bases). Germline-derived CDR1 and CDR2 are KGHSH and LQKENI. The germline V and J ends were trimmed by 2 bases and 1 base, with 9 bases remaining between them. This CDR3 spans 14 amino acids. The CDR3 sequence is CASSPRGGSYEQYF. The CDR3 DNA follows: TGTGCCAGCTCACCAAGAGGGGGATCCTACGAGCAGTACTTC.

This CDR3 reads CASSPADEQFF. Written as DNA, the CDR3 is TGTGCCAGCAGCCCGGCAGATGAGCAGTTCTTC. The gene calls are TRBV11-2 and TRBJ2-1; D uncertain. Germline values: CDR1 SGHAT, CDR2 FQNNGV. The V end lost 5 bases, the J end lost 8 bases, and 7 bases lay between the germline ends. The CDR3 is 11 residues long.

The chain employs TRBV6-2 or TRBV6-3 and TRBJ1-5; 7 positions match TRBD1. Germline loops: CDR1 MNHEY, CDR2 SVGEGT. J gave up 0 bases and V 3 bases, and 14 bases lay outside the gene matches. The CDR3 has 19 amino acids. CDR3 DNA sequence: TGTGCCAGCAGTTATGTGGCAGGGGGAGCTACTTATAGCAATCAGCCCCAGCATTTT. This translates into CASSYVAGGATYSNQPQHF.

The V call is TRBV4-2, the J call TRBJ2-2; D gene ambiguous. The ends were cut back, 4 bases at V and 8 bases at J, with 17 bases in the middle. Germline CDR1 and CDR2: LGHNA and YNFKEQ. The CDR3 consists of 15 residues. The CDR3 sequence: CASSPLGRREGELFF. As DNA, the CDR3 is TGTGCCAGCAGCCCCCTAGGAAGGCGAGAAGGGGAGCTGTTTTTT.

This chain connects TRBV12-3 or TRBV12-4 to TRBJ1-1; D ambiguous. The ends were cut back, 6 bases at V and 8 bases at J, with 13 bases in the middle. The CDR3 loop spans 12 amino acids. The DNA of the CDR3 is TGTGCCAGCAGAGTATCCGGACGGGAAGCTTTCTTT. This codes for CASRVSGREAFF.

The genes are TRBV7-2 and TRBJ2-3; the D is unclear. The CDR3 runs to 14 residues. Germline assignment: CDR1 SGHTA and CDR2 FQGNSA. V gave up 0 bases and J gave up 0 bases, with 4 bases separating them. CDR3: CASSLALSTDTQYF. DNA of the CDR3: TGTGCCAGCAGCTTAGCCCTAAGCACAGATACGCAGTATTTT.

This rearrangement joins TRBV10-1 to TRBJ1-3; no clear D. V dropped 1 base and J dropped 0 bases, with 7 bases sitting between them. The CDR3 loop spans 15 amino acids. Germline assignment: CDR1 WNHNN and CDR2 SYGVQD (reference sequence). CDR3 in amino acids: CASSEFGVSGNTIYF. The CDR3 bases are TGCGCCAGCAGTGAGTTTGGGGTCTCTGGAAACACCATATATTTT.

Here the CDR3 DNA reads TGTGCCAGCTCACCTACGGGACTCGCCGACAATGAGCAGTTCTTC. Amino acids: CASSPTGLADNEQFF. The V call is TRBV18, the J call TRBJ2-1, with D possibly TRBD2 on 6 matching bases. Trimming took off 3 bases at V and 5 bases at J, with 14 bases between the two ends. The CDR3 runs 15 residues. Germline V gene lookup returns CDR1 KGHSH and CDR2 LQKENI.

The chain joins TRBV6-5 to TRBJ1-1; 8 bases agree with TRBD1. CDR3 length: 14 residues. The V and J ends lost 4 bases and 2 bases, in that order; junction bases with no gene match: 3. CDR1 MNHEY and CDR2 SVGAGI come from the germline V gene. CDR3 bases: TGTGCCAGCAGTTTCAGGGGGCGAAACACTGAAGCTTTCTTT. Translation: CASSFRGRNTEAFF.